These 7 T cell receptor beta chains share one sample of origin, sequenced in a study of cytomegalovirus exposure and HLA in healthy donors. The PCR employed 60 Vbeta primers together with 13 Jbeta primers. Clones were sequenced by immunoSEQ multiplex PCR, and TCRdb holds only the in-frame ones, with some missing. In the table there are about 130,000 clones, over 70% of which are singletons. Sequencing was done on a sample of PBMCs. Receptor source: a woman aged 55-70 years in good health and CMV-seropositive.

The chain carries TRBV6-5 and TRBJ2-1, with 13 bases identical to TRBD2. CDR1 and CDR2 (germline): MNHEY, SVGAGI. This CDR3 comprises 16 residues. Trimming cost V 0 bases and J 9 bases; bases outside gene matches: 5. The CDR3 is CASSYSGLAGASEQFF. DNA for the CDR3: TGTGCCAGCAGTTACTCAGGACTAGCGGGGGCGAGTGAGCAGTTCTTC.

The chain links TRBV13 to TRBJ2-2; D is possibly TRBD1 (5 bases). CDR1 is PRHDT and CDR2 is FYEKMQ in the germline V gene (reference sequence). This CDR3 region has 15 residues. Trimming removed 4 bases at V and 6 bases at J, with 15 bases between. In DNA form, the CDR3 reads TGTGCCAGCAGCTCTGGGGCTCCTCTACCCGGGGAGCTGTTTTTT. Encoded protein: CASSSGAPLPGELFF. Based on the CDR3 plus reference TRBV13 and TRBJ2-2, the full variable domain is AAGVIQSPRHLIKEKRETATLKCYPIPRHDTVYWYQQGPGQDPQFLISFYEKMQSDKGSIPDRFSAQQFSDYHSELNMSSLELGDSALYFCASSSGAPLPGELFFGEGSRLTVL.

V and J are TRBV27 and TRBJ1-1; maybe TRBD1 (5 bases). This CDR3 spans 14 amino acids. Trimming took off 5 bases at V and 0 bases at J, with 10 bases between the two ends. Germline lookup yields CDR1 MNHEY and CDR2 SMNVEV (reference sequence). The DNA for the CDR3 is TGTGCCAGCAGTCCGACAGTGATGAACACTGAAGCTTTCTTT. Translation gives CASSPTVMNTEAFF.

This chain connects TRBV18 to TRBJ1-6; D ambiguous. The germline CDR1 and CDR2 sequences are KGHSH and LQKENI. Trimming pared 3 bases from V and 6 bases from J, leaving 12 bases between. This CDR3 is built from 15 residues. The CDR3 nucleotides read TGTGCCAGCTCACCGCGGGAGACGGGTAATTCACCCCTCCACTTT. It codes for CASSPRETGNSPLHF.

The chain is built from TRBV6-5 and TRBJ1-2, with 10 positions matching TRBD1. Germline V gene sequence: CDR1 MNHEY, CDR2 SVGAGI. The CDR3 runs 14 residues. Trimming cost V 5 bases and J 9 bases; bases outside gene matches: 9. CDR3: CASSDLGTGVRYTF. The DNA for the CDR3 is TGTGCCAGCAGTGACTTGGGGACAGGGGTACGCTACACCTTC.

The chain couples TRBV7-2 to TRBJ1-6, with 7 bases lining up with TRBD1. V was clipped by 1 base and J by 14 bases; unmatched bases: 11. The CDR3 sequence is 15 residues long. The germline V gene has CDR1 SGHTA and CDR2 FQGNSA. This chain's CDR3 is CASSLVGQLPGALHF. In DNA, the CDR3 is TGTGCCAGCAGCTTAGTGGGACAGCTGCCCGGGGCCCTCCACTTT.

The chain joins TRBV18 to TRBJ1-1; no clear D gene. Germline CDR1 KGHSH, CDR2 LQKENI. V gave up 4 bases and J gave up 3 bases, with 9 bases separating them. This CDR3 spans 13 amino acids. The CDR3 DNA reads TGTGCCAGCTCACTTTCCCAGGACACTGAAGCTTTCTTT. Translation: CASSLSQDTEAFF.